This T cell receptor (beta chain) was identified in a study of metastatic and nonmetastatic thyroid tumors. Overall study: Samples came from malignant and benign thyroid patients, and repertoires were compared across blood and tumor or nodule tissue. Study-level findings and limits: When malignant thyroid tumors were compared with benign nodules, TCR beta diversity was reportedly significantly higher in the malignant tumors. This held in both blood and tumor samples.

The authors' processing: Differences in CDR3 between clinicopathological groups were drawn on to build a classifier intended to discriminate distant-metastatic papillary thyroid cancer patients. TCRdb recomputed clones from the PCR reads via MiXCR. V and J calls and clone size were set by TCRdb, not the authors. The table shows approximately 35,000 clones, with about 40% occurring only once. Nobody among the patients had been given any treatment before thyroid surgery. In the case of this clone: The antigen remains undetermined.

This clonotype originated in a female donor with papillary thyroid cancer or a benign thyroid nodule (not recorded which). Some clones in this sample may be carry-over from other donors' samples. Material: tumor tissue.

The CDR3 sequence: CASSEGDVAGRYGYTF. CDR3 sequence (DNA): TGTGCCAGCAGTGAAGGTGACGTGGCAGGCCGTTATGGCTACACCTTC. The chain combines TRBV6-1 with TRBJ1-2; no clear D gene. Between the trimmed V and J ends, which lost 1 base and 5 bases, there was a span of 17 bases. Germline CDR1 MNHNS, CDR2 SASEGT. The CDR3 consists of 16 residues.